Following are 32 T cell receptor beta chains from one sample sequenced in a study of cytomegalovirus exposure and HLA in healthy donors. PCR amplification relied on 60 Vbeta primers (plus 13 Jbeta primers). Sequencing used immunoSEQ multiplex PCR; TCRdb keeps in-frame clones, though not all of them. The table has about 160,000 clones, 70% seen once. The sequencing sample was made of PBMCs. The origin of the receptors is a man between 18 and 29 years old in good health and CMV-seropositive.

The chain is built from TRBV28 and TRBJ2-2; 7 bases align to TRBD1. V lost 6 bases to trimming and J lost 4 bases; unmatched junction nucleotides: 14. This CDR3 spans 17 amino acids. The germline V gene encodes CDR1 MDHEN and CDR2 SYDVKM. The chain's CDR3 is CASRESGTATSTGELFF. The CDR3 DNA sequence: TGTGCCAGCAGAGAGTCCGGGACAGCTACCTCCACCGGGGAGCTGTTTTTT.

This clone was counted many times. The J gene is TRBJ1-1, the V gene TRBV15, with a possible D match to TRBD1 (5 bases). CDR1 is LNHNV and CDR2 is YYDKDF in the germline V gene (reference sequence). This CDR3 is built from 15 residues. V was trimmed by 0 bases and J by 0 bases, leaving 8 bases between them. The CDR3 DNA reads TGTGCCACCAGCAGAGAATCAGGGATGAACACTGAAGCTTTCTTT. Amino acids: CATSRESGMNTEAFF. The complete variable domain, with remaining parts taken from reference TRBV15 and TRBJ1-1, reads DAMVIQNPRYQVTQFGKPVTLSCSQTLNHNVMYWYQQKSSQAPKLLFHYYDKDFNNEADTPDNFQSRRPNTSFCFLDIRSPGLGDTAMYLCATSRESGMNTEAFFGQGTRLTVV.

The chain couples TRBV10-3 to TRBJ1-1; unclear D gene. The CDR3 spans 14 residues. Germline V gene data show CDR1 as ENHRY and CDR2 as SYGVKD. V lost 11 bases and J lost 2, with 18 bases in between. Here the CDR3 reads CAVAPAGRNTEAFF. CDR3 sequence (DNA): TGTGCCGTCGCGCCCGCCGGGAGAAACACTGAAGCTTTCTTT.

In this sample, this clone turned up a few times. V is TRBV5-8 and J is TRBJ2-1; 15 bases map to TRBD2. Per germline, CDR1 SGHTS and CDR2 YDEGEE. This CDR3 contains 16 residues. The trim removed 3 bases at V and 4 bases at J, leaving 2 bases unmatched. In nucleotides, the CDR3 is TGTGCCAGCAGCTCGGGACTAGCGGGGGGTTACAATGAGCAGTTCTTC. It specifies CASSSGLAGGYNEQFF.

This chain links TRBV30 with TRBJ2-7, with D possibly being TRBD1 (5 bases). The CDR3 consists of 18 residues. CDR1 is GTSNPN and CDR2 is SVGIG in the germline V gene (reference sequence). The V end lost 4 bases, the J end lost 5 bases, and 30 bases lay between the germline ends. CDR3 residues: CAWISPTKGPLVDNEQYV. The CDR3 bases are TGTGCCTGGATCAGTCCCACCAAGGGGCCGTTGGTAGACAACGAGCAGTACGTC.

This clone has only a few counts. This rearrangement joins TRBV5-6 to TRBJ1-1; a possible D gene is TRBD1 (6 bases). CDR3 size: 15 residues. Per germline, CDR1 SGHDT and CDR2 YYEEEE. V dropped 4 bases and J dropped 0 bases, with 13 bases sitting between them. CDR3 sequence: CASSLGQPMNTEAFF. In DNA, the CDR3 is TGTGCCAGCAGCCTCGGACAGCCCATGAACACTGAAGCTTTCTTT. Combining the CDR3 with reference TRBV5-6 and TRBJ1-1 gives the whole variable domain DAGVTQSPTHLIKTRGQQVTLRCSPKSGHDTVSWYQQALGQGPQFIFQYYEEEERQRGNFPDRFSGHQFPNYSSELNVNALLLGDSALYLCASSLGQPMNTEAFFGQGTRLTVV.

The chain employs TRBV10-3 and TRBJ2-1; 12 bases are a match to TRBD1. This CDR3 spans 16 amino acids. V shed 4 bases, J shed 7 bases, and the junction held 8 bases outside the gene matches. CDR1 ENHRY and CDR2 SYGVKD come from the germline V gene. The CDR3 region is CAISVSGTGGYNEQFF. The CDR3 bases are TGTGCCATCAGTGTCTCCGGGACAGGGGGCTATAATGAGCAGTTCTTC.

CDR3 amino acids: CASSSGTSGVETQYF. The DNA of the CDR3 is TGTGCCAGCAGCTCCGGGACTAGCGGGGTAGAGACCCAGTACTTC. The chain recombines TRBV11-2 with TRBJ2-5; the match to TRBD2 covers 13 bases. Losses at the gene ends were 4 bases for V and 4 bases for J; bases not matched to a gene: 3. The germline CDR1 and CDR2 sequences are SGHAT and FQNNGV. There are 15 residues in the CDR3.

The chain carries TRBV30 and TRBJ1-1; TRBD1 matches 7 bases. The length of the CDR3 is 15 residues. J was trimmed by 3 bases and V by 0 bases; bases with no gene match: 7. Germline V lookup: CDR1 GTSNPN, CDR2 SVGIG (reference sequence). The CDR3 here is CAWSVFFRGYTEAFF. In DNA, the CDR3 is TGTGCCTGGAGTGTATTCTTCAGGGGGTACACTGAAGCTTTCTTT.

The J gene is TRBJ1-1, the V gene TRBV5-1; 8 nucleotides agree with TRBD1. Per the germline V gene, CDR1 is SGHRS and CDR2 is YFSETQ. Germline trimming cut 4 bases from V and 1 base from J; bases unmatched to any gene: 6. The CDR3 runs 15 residues. The CDR3 nucleotides read TGCGCCAGCAGCGCCCAGGGGGCCAAGAACACTGAAGCTTTCTTT. Translating gives CASSAQGAKNTEAFF.

The rearrangement uses TRBV5-1 and TRBJ2-2; 9 bases match TRBD2. V lost 7 bases to trimming and J lost 5 bases; unmatched junction nucleotides: 6. Germline-derived CDR1 and CDR2 are SGHRS and YFSETQ. This CDR3 is 14 amino acids long. CDR3 protein: CASYQRGDTGELFF. The CDR3 nucleotides read TGCGCCAGCTACCAGCGGGGGGATACCGGGGAGCTGTTTTTT.

The rearrangement joins TRBV29-1 to TRBJ2-5; possible D gene TRBD2, 7 bases. The CDR3 is 13 residues long. Germline-derived CDR1 and CDR2 are SQVTM and ANQGSEA. The V end lost 3 bases, the J end lost 4 bases, and 12 bases lay between the germline ends. The CDR3 loop reads CSVDVGGAETQYF. CDR3 coding DNA: TGCAGCGTTGACGTAGGGGGGGCAGAGACCCAGTACTTC.

The DNA of the CDR3 is TGTGCCAGTAGTATTAGCAGGGCCGGGCAGCCCCAGCATTTT. This sequence encodes CASSISRAGQPQHF. The chain has TRBV19 and TRBJ1-5; tentatively, D is TRBD1 (5 bases). Germline loops: CDR1 LNHDA, CDR2 SQIVND (reference sequence). V shed 3 bases and J shed 7 bases, with 13 bases lying between them. CDR3 length: 14 residues.

This chain connects TRBV5-1 to TRBJ2-7; the match to TRBD1 covers 7 bases. CDR1 and CDR2 (germline): SGHRS, YFSETQ. The ends lost 4 bases at V and 5 bases at J; junction bases unmatched: 3. CDR3 length: 12 amino acids. The CDR3 nucleotides are TGCGCCAGCAGCGCGACAGGGCACGAGCAGTACGTC. This gives the protein CASSATGHEQYV.

The rearrangement uses TRBV11-3 and TRBJ2-3; D call uncertain. The CDR3 covers 14 residues. Germline CDR1 reads SGHNT; CDR2 reads YENEEA. Trimming took 1 base from V and 2 from J, leaving 7 bases between them. In DNA, the CDR3 is TGTGCCAGCAGCTTAGGACTTTACACAGATACGCAGTATTTT. As protein: CASSLGLYTDTQYF.

This clone has more than one count but fewer than ten. The chain uses TRBV7-8 and TRBJ2-7, with D tentatively TRBD1 (5 bases). V gave up 3 bases and J gave up 7 bases, with 13 bases separating them. The CDR3 contains 13 residues. From germline, CDR1 is SGHVS and CDR2 FQNEAQ. CDR3 in amino acids: CASSFGSAGEQYV. The CDR3 DNA reads as TGTGCCAGCAGCTTTGGCTCCGCAGGGGAGCAGTACGTC.

The V gene is TRBV6-5, the J gene TRBJ1-1; 8 nucleotides line up with TRBD1. Germline CDR1 reads MNHEY; CDR2 reads SVGAGI. The V gene end was trimmed by 6 bases and the J gene end by 1 base; junction bases not matched to a gene: 7. CDR3 length: 15 residues. This chain's CDR3 is CASRAGQGTNTEAFF. CDR3 nucleotides: TGTGCCAGCAGGGCCGGACAGGGAACGAACACTGAAGCTTTCTTT.

This clone was found a few times. The CDR3 nucleotides read TGTGCCAGCAGCGTGCAGGGGGCAATGAACACTGAAGCTTTCTTT. Translated: CASSVQGAMNTEAFF. V and J are TRBV9 and TRBJ1-1; TRBD1 matches at 8 bases. V shed 2 bases, J shed 0 bases, and the junction held 3 bases outside the gene matches. The CDR3 covers 15 residues. Germline assignment: CDR1 SGDLS and CDR2 YYNGEE.

The gene calls are TRBV30 and TRBJ1-5; a weak D match, TRBD1 (6 bases). Germline assignment: CDR1 GTSNPN and CDR2 SVGIG (reference sequence). Trimming cost V 2 bases and J 7 bases, with 12 bases left between them. The CDR3 is 13 residues long. CDR3 region: CAWSKGRGQPQHF. As DNA, the CDR3 is TGTGCCTGGAGTAAAGGGAGGGGGCAGCCCCAGCATTTT.

The chain joins TRBV9 to TRBJ2-2; tentatively, D is TRBD2 (6 bases). Trimming pared 2 bases from V and 7 bases from J, leaving 15 bases between. Germline values: CDR1 SGDLS, CDR2 YYNGEE. The CDR3 spans 15 residues. CDR3 residues: CASSVGGSGIGELFF. In DNA, the CDR3 is TGTGCCAGCAGCGTTGGGGGGTCTGGGATCGGGGAGCTGTTTTTT.

V usage is TRBV7-2 and J usage is TRBJ2-7, with D tentatively TRBD1 (6 bases). Germline CDR1 reads SGHTA; CDR2 reads FQGNSA. V was clipped by 3 bases and J by 5 bases, with 11 bases between them. This CDR3 is built from 13 residues. CDR3: CASSFTGTDEQYV. The CDR3 DNA follows: TGTGCCAGCAGCTTCACAGGGACGGACGAGCAGTACGTC.

This clone has a handful of counts. The chain has TRBV7-8 and TRBJ1-1; no firm D call. The V end lost 5 bases, the J end lost 1 base, and 8 bases lay between the germline ends. Germline CDR1 SGHVS, CDR2 FQNEAQ. The CDR3 has 13 amino acids. The DNA of the CDR3 is TGTGCCAGCAGCCCCGAGCGGAACACTGAAGCTTTCTTT. Protein product: CASSPERNTEAFF.

The chain is built from TRBV7-6 and TRBJ2-1; TRBD1 aligns across 7 bases. This CDR3 spans 14 amino acids. V was pared by 1 base and J by 5 bases, with 2 bases of the junction left unmatched. Per germline, CDR1 SGHVS and CDR2 FNYEAQ. The CDR3 sequence: CASSLEGTDNEQFF. CDR3 sequence (DNA): TGTGCCAGCAGCTTAGAAGGGACAGACAATGAGCAGTTCTTC.

The chain employs TRBV30 and TRBJ2-1; 11 bases agree with TRBD2. There are 15 residues in the CDR3. V lost 3 bases to trimming and J lost 2 bases; unmatched junction nucleotides: 3. CDR1 is GTSNPN and CDR2 is SVGIG in the germline V gene (reference sequence). In nucleotides, the CDR3 is TGTGCCTGGAGCCGTAGCGGGGGGGCCTACAATGAGCAGTTCTTC. Protein product: CAWSRSGGAYNEQFF.

CDR3 nucleotides: TGTGCCTCAGGAGGGGGCTTGACGGAGACCCAGTACTTC. Amino acids: CASGGGLTETQYF. V usage is TRBV30 and J usage is TRBJ2-5, with D possibly being TRBD1 (7 bases). V shed 7 bases and J shed 5 bases, with 17 bases lying between them. In germline, CDR1 is GTSNPN, CDR2 SVGIG (reference sequence). This CDR3 is built from 13 residues.

The CDR3 region is CASSLPGTEAFF. CDR3 coding DNA: TGTGCCAGCAGTTTACCCGGGACTGAAGCTTTCTTT. The V and J genes are TRBV27 and TRBJ1-1; D gene ambiguous. CDR1 and CDR2 (germline): MNHEY, SMNVEV (reference sequence). CDR3 length: 12 amino acids. With 2 bases removed from V and 5 bases from J, the gap between germline ends came to 6 bases.

The rearrangement joins TRBV15 to TRBJ2-5; tentative D call: TRBD1 (6 bases). The CDR3 is 14 amino acids. Trimming removed 5 bases from V and 4 bases from J, with 14 bases in between. Germline V lookup: CDR1 LNHNV, CDR2 YYDKDF (reference sequence). The CDR3 here is CATSGSGVGETQYF. The CDR3 region has the DNA TGTGCCACCAGCGGGTCAGGGGTGGGAGAGACCCAGTACTTC.

The genes are TRBV5-6 and TRBJ1-2; D call uncertain. The CDR3 contains 12 residues. Germline CDR1 is SGHDT and CDR2 is YYEEEE. Trimming took off 6 bases at V and 4 bases at J, with 10 bases between the two ends. CDR3 nucleotide sequence: TGTGCCAGCACGGGGAGAACCTATGGCTACACCTTC. It yields the protein CASTGRTYGYTF. Full variable domain (remainder filled in from reference TRBV5-6 and TRBJ1-2): DAGVTQSPTHLIKTRGQQVTLRCSPKSGHDTVSWYQQALGQGPQFIFQYYEEEERQRGNFPDRFSGHQFPNYSSELNVNALLLGDSALYLCASTGRTYGYTFGSGTRLTVV.

The chain combines TRBV7-2 with TRBJ1-2, with unresolved D. CDR3 length equals 12 residues. CDR1 and CDR2 from the germline V gene are SGHTA and FQGNSA. Deletions cut 1 base from V and 8 bases from J, with 8 bases between. The CDR3 spells CASSLEAGGYTF. The CDR3 coding sequence is TGTGCCAGCAGCTTAGAGGCAGGCGGCTACACCTTC.

The count of this clone is one. The chain links TRBV18 to TRBJ2-1; 9 bases map to TRBD1. CDR1 is KGHSH, CDR2 LQKENI, per germline. This CDR3 has 15 amino acids. J lost 6 bases, V lost 2 bases, and 5 bases had no gene match. The CDR3: CASSPGTGFFNEQFF. The CDR3 region has the DNA TGTGCCAGCTCACCAGGGACAGGGTTTTTCAATGAGCAGTTCTTC.

The gene calls are TRBV5-1 and TRBJ2-7; 13 bases map to TRBD2. Per germline, CDR1 SGHRS and CDR2 YFSETQ. The CDR3 extends over 18 amino acids. The junction had 17 bases not matched to a gene; V was cut back by 8 bases and J by 3 bases. The CDR3 coding sequence is TGCGCCAGATTACGGACTAGCGGGAGTCTGACAAGAGGCTACGAGCAGTACGTC. Amino acid sequence: CARLRTSGSLTRGYEQYV.

The rearrangement uses TRBV11-2 and TRBJ2-5, with 9 bases aligning to TRBD1. CDR3 size: 14 residues. V lost 6 bases, J lost 4 bases, and 6 bases stayed unmatched. CDR1 and CDR2 (germline): SGHAT, FQNNGV. Here the CDR3 reads CASSRQGGRETQYF. The CDR3 DNA reads TGTGCCAGCAGTAGACAGGGGGGGAGAGAGACCCAGTACTTC.